These 9 T cell receptor beta chains were sequenced from one sample in a study of shared clonotypes between healthy human individuals. The naive CD8 fraction comprised CD45RO-negative cells positively selected for CCR7 and excluded terminally differentiated effector memory CD45RA+ cells. The protocol was immunoSEQ multiplex PCR, while the TCRdb copy is restricted to in-frame clones and leaves out a portion. The sample carries about 750,000 clones, nearly 95% recorded once. The sequenced material came from naive CD8+ T cells sorted from blood. Source of these receptors: a man aged 25-45 years in good health.

The chain uses TRBV2 and TRBJ2-1; D may be TRBD2 (5 bases). Germline V gene lookup returns CDR1 SNHLY and CDR2 FYNNEI. V was cut by 0 bases and J by 1 base, with 7 bases left in between. The CDR3 sequence is 15 residues long. CDR3: CASSEAGVSYNEQFF. CDR3 nucleotide sequence: TGTGCCAGCAGTGAAGCGGGAGTGTCCTACAATGAGCAGTTCTTC. Filled out from reference TRBV2 and TRBJ2-1, the complete variable domain reads EPEVTQTPSHQVTQMGQEVILRCVPISNHLYFYWYRQILGQKVEFLVSFYNNEISEKSEIFDDQFSVERPDGSNFTLKIRSTKLEDSAMYFCASSEAGVSYNEQFFGPGTRLTVL.

Worth noting for this clone: Different DNA sequences within this sample yield the same CDR3. V and J are TRBV6-5 and TRBJ2-7; 7 bases fit TRBD1. With V trimmed by 5 bases and J by 4 bases, 5 bases remained unmatched. This CDR3 is built from 13 residues. In germline, CDR1 is MNHEY, CDR2 SVGAGI. DNA of the CDR3: TGTGCCAGCAGTCCGGGACAGTTATACGAGCAGTACTTC. Amino acid sequence: CASSPGQLYEQYF.

The chain has TRBV7-3 and TRBJ2-5; TRBD1 matches 7 bases. Looked up from germline, CDR1 is SGHTA and CDR2 is FQGTGA. This CDR3 contains 15 residues. Trimming cost V 4 bases and J 2 bases; bases outside gene matches: 7. The CDR3 spells CASSSTGTEQETQYF. The CDR3 bases are TGTGCCAGCAGCTCAACAGGGACAGAACAAGAGACCCAGTACTTC.

V is TRBV6-5 and J is TRBJ2-5; D remains ambiguous. Germline CDR1 is MNHEY and CDR2 is SVGAGI. V was clipped by 2 bases and J by 5 bases, with 9 bases between them. This CDR3 is built from 13 residues. In nucleotides, the CDR3 is TGTGCCAGCAGTTACATAGATTCGGAGACCCAGTACTTC. Translated: CASSYIDSETQYF.

The J gene is TRBJ2-3, the V gene TRBV25-1, with unresolved D. Trimming pared 6 bases from V and 7 bases from J, leaving 8 bases between. The germline V gene encodes CDR1 MGHDK and CDR2 SYGVNS. The CDR3 runs 11 residues. The CDR3 DNA sequence: TGTGCCAGCAGCCACGAGAATACGCAGTATTTT. This translates into CASSHENTQYF.

V gene TRBV7-3 combines with J gene TRBJ2-1; a weak D match, TRBD2 (7 bases). Germline CDR1 and CDR2: SGHTA and FQGTGA. The CDR3 is 13 amino acids. The V gene lost 5 bases and the J gene lost 8 bases, with 13 bases spanning the gap. CDR3 DNA sequence: TGTGCCAGCAGCACTCAAGGGGGGGATGAGCAGTTCTTC. Protein: CASSTQGGDEQFF.

The chain couples TRBV7-6 to TRBJ1-4, with a tentative D call TRBD1 (5 bases). CDR1 and CDR2 (germline): SGHVS, FNYEAQ. The CDR3 runs to 14 residues. Trimming took off 1 base at V and 4 bases at J, with 7 bases between the two ends. The CDR3 nucleotides are TGTGCCAGCAGCTTAGAACAGGTTAATGAAAAACTGTTTTTT. Its protein product is CASSLEQVNEKLFF. The entire variable domain, with the rest obtained from reference TRBV7-6 and TRBJ1-4, is as follows: GAGVSQSPRYKVTKRGQDVALRCDPISGHVSLYWYRQALGQGPEFLTYFNYEAQQDKSGLPNDRFSAERPEGSISTLTIQRTEQRDSAMYRCASSLEQVNEKLFFGSGTQLSVL.

This clone was found once. The chain carries TRBV7-9 and TRBJ2-5; tentatively, D is TRBD1 (6 bases). The germline V gene has CDR1 SEHNR and CDR2 FQNEAQ (reference sequence). The CDR3 is 15 residues long. Trimming shortened V by 5 bases and J by 9 bases, and 22 bases separated the two germline ends. The CDR3 spells CASSPRSSGVWAQYF. In DNA, the CDR3 is TGTGCCAGCAGCCCCCGATCATCAGGGGTTTGGGCCCAGTACTTC.

J is TRBJ2-5 and V is TRBV18; D is perhaps TRBD1 (5 bases). Trimming cost V 0 bases and J 5 bases, with 16 bases left between them. The CDR3 runs 16 residues. Germline loops: CDR1 KGHSH, CDR2 LQKENI. CDR3 coding DNA: TGTGCCAGCTCACCACCGGGATCCAGGGCTCAGGAGACCCAGTACTTC. Protein product: CASSPPGSRAQETQYF.